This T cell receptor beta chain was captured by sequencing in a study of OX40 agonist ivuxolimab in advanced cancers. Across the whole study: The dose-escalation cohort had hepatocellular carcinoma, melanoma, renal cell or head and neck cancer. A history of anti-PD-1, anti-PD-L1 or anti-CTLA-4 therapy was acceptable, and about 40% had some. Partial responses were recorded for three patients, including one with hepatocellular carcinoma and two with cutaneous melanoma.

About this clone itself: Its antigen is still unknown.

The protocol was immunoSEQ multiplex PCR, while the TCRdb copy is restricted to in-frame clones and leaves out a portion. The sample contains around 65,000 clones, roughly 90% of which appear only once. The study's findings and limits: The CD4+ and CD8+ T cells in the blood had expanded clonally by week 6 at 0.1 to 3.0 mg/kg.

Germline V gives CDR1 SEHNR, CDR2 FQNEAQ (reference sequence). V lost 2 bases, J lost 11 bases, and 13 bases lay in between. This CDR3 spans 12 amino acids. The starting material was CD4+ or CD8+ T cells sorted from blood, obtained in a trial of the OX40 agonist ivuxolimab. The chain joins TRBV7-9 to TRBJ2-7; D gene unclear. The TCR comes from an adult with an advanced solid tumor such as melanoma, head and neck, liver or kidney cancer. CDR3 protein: CASSLTPGLEYF. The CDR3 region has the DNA TGTGCCAGCAGCTTAACCCCGGGTCTCGAGTACTTC. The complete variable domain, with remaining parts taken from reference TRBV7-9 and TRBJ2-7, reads DTGVSQNPRHKITKRGQNVTFRCDPISEHNRLYWYRQTLGQGPEFLTYFQNEAQLEKSRLLSDRFSAERPKGSFSTLEIQRTEQGDSAMYLCASSLTPGLEYFGPGTRLTVT.